This TCR beta chain comes out of a study of identical twins. Study findings and constraints: With abundant cord blood beta clonotypes, insertions were fewer; memory repertoires showed no such pattern. Among out-of-frame alpha sequences shared by twins, low generation probability occurred in excess.

TCRdb re-called the 5' RACE reads with MiXCR, one entry per CDR3 protein. In the table there are more than 400,000 distinct CDR3 sequences, over 12% of which are singletons. Each donor was a healthy Caucasian. The CDR3 spans 20 residues. CDR1 and CDR2 from the germline V gene are LGHDT and YNNKEL (reference sequence). The V segment lost 3 bases and the J segment 2 bases; nucleotides outside the gene matches: 14. Of note for this clonotype: Its antigen is not known.

These records were also assigned to another study, of yellow fever vaccine responses in identical twins. That publication notes: Reportedly, twins showed a vaccine T cell response that looked partly convergent and partly personalized.

The TCR sequence derives from a woman under 30 in good health. This chain connects TRBV3-1 to TRBJ2-5; 14 positions agree with TRBD2. Sequenced material: CD4+ T cells sorted from blood. The CDR3, as DNA: TGTGCCAGCAGCCAGGACTTTTTATCCGGGACTAGCGGGGGACAAGAGACCCAGTACTTC. It translates to CASSQDFLSGTSGGQETQYF.